A single sample gave rise to the 19 T cell receptor beta chains below, sequenced in a study of Ad26.COV2.S vaccination and SARS-CoV-2 variants. Here immunoSEQ multiplex PCR was the method, and the copy in TCRdb shows in-frame clones only, minus some. This sample has roughly 380,000 clones; about 91% occur once, and the top ten carry about 3.8%. The sequencing used peripheral blood, collected after recovery from COVID-19. These receptors were taken from a human donor who had recovered from COVID-19.

This CDR3 reads CASSSLRAGATGELFF. CDR3 coding DNA: TGTGCCAGCAGCTCCCTTCGCGCAGGGGCCACCGGGGAGCTGTTTTTT. The chain recombines TRBV5-6 with TRBJ2-2; maybe TRBD1 (6 bases). Germline V gene data show CDR1 as SGHDT and CDR2 as YYEEEE. Trimming pared 3 bases from V and 4 bases from J, leaving 16 bases between. The CDR3 covers 16 residues.

This clone occurred a few times. The chain couples TRBV10-3 to TRBJ1-2; D perhaps matches TRBD1 (5 bases). V lost 7 bases, J lost 6 bases, and 21 bases lay in between. CDR3 size: 15 residues. CDR1 and CDR2 (germline): ENHRY, SYGVKD. CDR3 residues: CAIKRRGEAGNGYTF. The CDR3, as DNA: TGTGCCATCAAACGCCGAGGGGAAGCGGGGAATGGCTACACCTTC.

CDR3 nucleotide sequence: TGTGCCAGCATAGCCGACAGGGTGGGAACTGAAGCTTTCTTT. It encodes CASIADRVGTEAFF. This sequence joins TRBV2 and TRBJ1-1; 7 bases align to TRBD1. Germline V gene data show CDR1 as SNHLY and CDR2 as FYNNEI. The J segment lost 5 bases and the V segment lost 7 bases, leaving 10 bases of the junction unmatched. The length of the CDR3 is 14 residues.

This clone was recorded once. V is TRBV13 and J is TRBJ1-5; D may be TRBD1 (5 bases). The germline CDR1 and CDR2 sequences are PRHDT and FYEKMQ (reference sequence). V was cut by 2 bases and J by 13 bases, with 12 bases left in between. The CDR3 is 12 amino acids. CDR3 nucleotides: TGTGCCAGCAGCTTACGTGGGGGAACTCAGCATTTT. Translated, it gives CASSLRGGTQHF.

This chain joins TRBV21-1 and TRBJ1-3. TRBV21-1 represents a pseudogene. The CDR3 sequence is 16 residues long. This chain's CDR3 is CASSRKDGRRGNTIYF. For the CDR3, the DNA is TGTGCCAGCAGCAGAAAGGACGGACGGAGGGGGAACACCATATATTTT.

The CDR3 region has the DNA TGTGCCAGCAGCTTAGGTATAGACATTAGCAATCAGCCCCAGCATTTT. This sequence encodes CASSLGIDISNQPQHF. This rearrangement joins TRBV7-2 to TRBJ1-5; no clear D gene. The CDR3 runs to 16 residues. The V gene's germline CDR1 is SGHTA and CDR2 FQGNSA. V was pared by 1 base and J by 0 bases, with 10 bases between.

This chain links TRBV19 with TRBJ2-6; D might be TRBD1 (6 bases). V lost 5 bases, J lost 1 base, and 18 bases lay in between. Germline V gene data show CDR1 as LNHDA and CDR2 as SQIVND (reference sequence). CDR3 length: 18 amino acids. In DNA, the CDR3 is TGTGCCAGTAGTCTCACTCTGGGGGCGCGGTCTGGGGCCAACGTCCTGACTTTC. Its translation is CASSLTLGARSGANVLTF.

This chain uses TRBV29-1 with TRBJ2-7; 7 nucleotides line up with TRBD2. This CDR3 comprises 11 residues. Losses at the gene ends were 4 bases for V and 7 bases for J; bases not matched to a gene: 4. Germline lookup yields CDR1 SQVTM and CDR2 ANQGSEA. Written as DNA, the CDR3 is TGCAGCGTTGGGGAGGGGAATGAGCAGTACTTC. Its translation: CSVGEGNEQYF.

The chain employs TRBV5-5 and TRBJ2-1; TRBD2 aligns across 7 bases. J lost 0 bases, V lost 5 bases, and 5 bases had no gene match. This CDR3 contains 15 residues. Per the germline V gene, CDR1 is SGHKS and CDR2 is YYEKEE (reference sequence). The CDR3 sequence is CASRRDYYSYNEQFF. The CDR3 bases are TGTGCCAGCAGGAGGGACTACTACTCCTACAATGAGCAGTTCTTC.

The genes are TRBV3-1 (or the pseudogene TRBV3-2) and TRBJ2-1; D gene uncertain. The CDR3 is 16 residues long. Looked up from germline, CDR1 is LGHDT and CDR2 is YNNKEL (reference sequence). V lost 0 bases to trimming and J lost 7 bases, with 16 bases between them. CDR3 sequence (DNA): TGTGCCAGCAGCCAAGACTGGGGAAGCGTAGGGAATGAGCAGTTCTTC. Its translation: CASSQDWGSVGNEQFF.

The chain uses TRBV5-6 and TRBJ2-1; 14 nucleotides agree with TRBD2. The V gene end was trimmed by 4 bases and the J gene end by 10 bases; junction bases not matched to a gene: 7. The CDR3 covers 15 residues. Germline-derived CDR1 and CDR2 are SGHDT and YYEEEE. The CDR3 DNA sequence: TGTGCCAGCAGCCACGGGACTAGCGGGGGACGGGAGCAGTTCTTC. Its protein is CASSHGTSGGREQFF. Looking up the rest from reference TRBV5-6 and TRBJ2-1 gives the full variable domain: DAGVTQSPTHLIKTRGQQVTLRCSPKSGHDTVSWYQQALGQGPQFIFQYYEEEERQRGNFPDRFSGHQFPNYSSELNVNALLLGDSALYLCASSHGTSGGREQFFGPGTRLTVL.

The rearrangement uses TRBV11-2 and TRBJ1-2, with D tentatively TRBD1 (5 bases). The CDR3 spans 15 residues. V lost 4 bases, J lost 2 bases, and 14 bases lay in between. Germline V gives CDR1 SGHAT, CDR2 FQNNGV. Written as DNA, the CDR3 is TGTGCCAGCAGCTCCCTTTTTTGGGACAACTATGGCTACACCTTC. It specifies CASSSLFWDNYGYTF. Looking up the rest from reference TRBV11-2 and TRBJ1-2 gives the full variable domain: EAGVAQSPRYKIIEKRQSVAFWCNPISGHATLYWYQQILGQGPKLLIQFQNNGVVDDSQLPKDRFSAERLKGVDSTLKIQPAKLEDSAVYLCASSSLFWDNYGYTFGSGTRLTVV.

This clone was recorded a few times. V usage is TRBV7-2 and J usage is TRBJ1-1; no reliable D call. Germline CDR1 SGHTA, CDR2 FQGNSA. This CDR3 comprises 13 residues. The V gene lost 4 bases and the J gene lost 1 base, with 7 bases spanning the gap. The CDR3 DNA reads as TGTGCCAGCAGCTCCCTCCGGAACACTGAAGCTTTCTTT. This codes for CASSSLRNTEAFF.

The chain employs TRBV10-1 and TRBJ1-2, with D tentatively TRBD1 (6 bases). CDR3 length: 14 amino acids. V lost 3 bases to trimming and J lost 1 base, with 9 bases between them. Germline-derived CDR1 and CDR2 are WNHNN and SYGVQD (reference sequence). CDR3 in amino acids: CASSETGLNYGYTF. In DNA, the CDR3 is TGCGCCAGCAGTGAAACAGGGCTTAACTATGGCTACACCTTC.

V usage is TRBV7-2 and J usage is TRBJ2-1; D is ambiguous. Germline CDR1 SGHTA, CDR2 FQGNSA. The length of the CDR3 is 12 residues. The V and J ends lost 6 bases and 7 bases respectively, with 10 bases between them. In DNA form, the CDR3 reads TGTGCCAGCAGTTCCATCTGGAATGAGCAGTTCTTC. Translated, it gives CASSSIWNEQFF.

This sequence joins TRBV10-2 and TRBJ1-1; D remains ambiguous. Germline loops: CDR1 WSHSY, CDR2 SAAADI. V was trimmed by 6 bases and J by 0 bases, leaving 8 bases between them. The CDR3 extends over 13 amino acids. The chain's CDR3 is CASRVGVNTEAFF. Here the CDR3 DNA reads TGCGCCAGCAGGGTCGGAGTGAACACTGAAGCTTTCTTT.

DNA for the CDR3: TGTGCCAGCAGCTTAGCCGGCGCTATCTTGGCCGATACGCAGTATTTT. It translates to CASSLAGAILADTQYF. The rearrangement joins TRBV7-9 to TRBJ2-3; no definite D call. The CDR3 has 16 amino acids. Germline-derived CDR1 and CDR2 are SEHNR and FQNEAQ (reference sequence). V lost 0 bases, J lost 6 bases, and 16 bases lay in between. The full variable domain, completed using reference TRBV7-9 and TRBJ2-3, is DTGVSQNPRHKITKRGQNVTFRCDPISEHNRLYWYRQTLGQGPEFLTYFQNEAQLEKSRLLSDRFSAERPKGSFSTLEIQRTEQGDSAMYLCASSLAGAILADTQYFGPGTRLTVL.

The V call is TRBV12-3 or TRBV12-4, the J call TRBJ1-5; tentative D call: TRBD1 (5 bases). The CDR3 has 13 amino acids. Trimming stripped 5 bases from V and 10 bases from J, with 15 bases between. As DNA, the CDR3 is TGTGCCAGCAGTCTACTAAGGGGTAGTCCCCAGCATTTT. Its protein product is CASSLLRGSPQHF.

The chain combines TRBV5-1 with TRBJ1-1; 11 bases map to TRBD1. V was clipped by 3 bases and J by 1 base; unmatched bases: 2. This CDR3 contains 15 residues. CDR1 SGHRS and CDR2 YFSETQ come from the germline V gene. CDR3 protein: CASSSDRGRNTEAFF. In DNA, the CDR3 is TGCGCCAGCAGCTCGGACAGGGGGCGGAACACTGAAGCTTTCTTT.